This T cell receptor beta chain was profiled in a study of T cell responses to AZD1222 COVID-19 vaccine. Study-level points and caveats: Recipients of AZD1222 seropositive at baseline numbered only five or six.

This table comes from immunoSEQ multiplex PCR, and its TCRdb copy is limited to in-frame clones, with some not included. The table includes roughly 160,000 clones, around 89% detected once. On this clone: What it binds is not known.

The V and J ends lost 2 bases and 4 bases, in that order; junction bases with no gene match: 7. CDR1 and CDR2 from the germline V gene are SGHDT and YYEEEE. This CDR3 spans 16 amino acids. Sequenced here: peripheral blood, sampled 28 days after the second AZD1222 dose. The genes are TRBV5-6 and TRBJ1-2; 11 bases agree with TRBD1. This TCR was sampled from an adult who received the AZD1222 COVID-19 vaccine. CDR3 in DNA: TGTGCCAGCAGCTTTGCTACCGGGACAGGGGGCTATGGCTACACCTTC. This translates into CASSFATGTGGYGYTF.